Sequencing of this T cell receptor beta chain was carried out in a study of naive and memory T cell subsets (dated by TCRdb to the late 2010s). In the study overall: The study applied an open-source, UMI-based TCR alpha and beta sequencing pipeline to sorted naive and memory peripheral blood T cell subsets. RNA was DNase-treated and reverse transcribed with TCR constant-region primers, mostly using SuperScript III. The results of the functional CMV T cell responses matched the IgG serology results in every case. On the study overall, not on this receptor specifically: A clonotype was defined as a single alpha or beta chain sequence rather than as a paired alpha/beta receptor. RNA-based TCR counts may be influenced by expression changes linked to T cell activation and differentiation. After error correction, only a single occurrence was seen for over 90% of naive TCR sequences, so much steeper abundance distributions were produced than in memory subsets. A few larger clonotypes were present in naive repertoires, especially CD8 naive repertoires, and these clonotypes were possibly memory cells re-expressing CD45RA. In both CD4 and CD8 cells, the Gini index increased while Shannon and inverse Simpson diversity decreased from naive through CM, EM and EMRA. The abundance of TCRs followed a power law with an exponent that differed between naive and memory subsets yet stayed consistent across the three individuals. No ground truth was available to validate the repertoire findings for the naive and memory subsets.

Separate amplification of TCR alpha and beta chain libraries was performed from the second PCR step onward. CMV status of each donor was established by measuring IFNgamma production from CD4+ T cells after fresh PBMCs were stimulated overnight with CMV viral lysate. CD4 T cells were positively selected using Miltenyi beads, after which CD8 T cells were positively selected from the CD4-negative fraction. Cells stained for CD3, CD4, CD8, CD45RA, CD27 and a live/dead dye were sorted on a BD Aria II into four subsets by CD45RA and CD27. A few healthy volunteers provided blood, and each donor's sample was split into CD4 and CD8 T cells and then further divided into four differentiation subsets. About 0.11 L of peripheral blood was taken from each donor, and PBMC were separated by density-gradient centrifugation on Ficoll-Paque PLUS. The sorted cells were lysed in RLT buffer, after which RNA was extracted using a Qiagen RNeasy kit and kept at -80 degrees C.

A distance of 5 bases separates the germline ends of V and J, which lose 2 bases and 7 bases respectively. Including cysteine and phenylalanine, the CDR3 has 11 amino acids. Of the read, only the CDR3 DNA is kept; its 33 bases are in frame from base 1. On this clonotype: No cognate antigen has been identified for it. The sample holds no much larger clone one base away, and base qualities are not on file.

Receptors were amplified or captured by UMI-ligation and nested PCR. An equimolar mix of two oligonucleotides covering both TRBC1 and TRBC2 was used as the beta constant-region primer. A single-stranded oligonucleotide bearing the SP2 primer plus a 12-nucleotide UMI was ligated onto the 3' end of the cDNA by T4 RNA ligase 1. Four rounds of PCR were used to amplify ligated cDNA, with nested alpha and beta constant-region primers being used together with the SP2 primer. Incubation of the ligation reaction was carried out at 16 degrees C for about 19-25 hours. PCR2 was typically performed as a SYBR Green qPCR and was stopped at a predetermined threshold so that over-amplification was prevented. Every purification after the first one was done using Agencourt AMPure XP magnetic beads. Library amounts were measured by Qubit and library quality was assessed on a TapeStation, where the main peak was expected at around 650 bp. Pooled libraries were sequenced on an Illumina MiSeq with v2 2x251 paired-end kits, typically giving roughly 0.9-2.1 million reads per sample. Each sample's library went into the pool at about 4 nM, and about 5-7.5% PhiX was added to help with cluster recognition. From the authors' description of their analysis: FASTQ reads processed by Demultiplexor were assigned V and J genes by Decombinator through tag matching that tolerated a single base-pair mismatch. Collapsinator relied on UMIs to fix sequencing errors as well as frequency errors caused by PCR heterogeneity. TCRs were translated and CDR3s were extracted from the conserved cysteine to the FGXG phenylalanine by CDR3Translator, with non-productive sequences being flagged. Gini, Shannon entropy and inverse Simpson indices were computed after subsampling the repertoires to the same number of UMI-defined TCRs. Within the linear range, a power law was fitted to clonotype abundance distributions using maximum likelihood. On one naive CD8 sample, the pipeline and MIGEC gave similar UMI counts, unique TCR numbers and clonal distributions. One analysis removed from the naive repertoire any naive TCRs that were also present in any memory subset from the same donor. The repertoires were searched for under 7,500 CMV-associated CDR3 sequences that had been compiled from VDJdb and a published dataset. The public reads were reprocessed in TCRdb via fastp at Q25 and MiXCR, keeping in-frame beta chains. For every CDR3 protein sequence, its rows merge into one entry that carries the most common genes and DNA. In this record, the V and J calls reflect TCRdb's handling and not the investigators' own analysis. In all, the sample holds around 160,000 distinct CDR3 sequences, and approximately 15% of those were seen once. The leading ten clones occupy roughly 0.13% of the sample.

This clonotype was obtained from a human donor in good health. Sequenced: naive CD4+ T cells from blood. The cell subset or site label here, explained by the study, means: naive T cells, CD45RA high CD27+. The chain is encoded by TRBV12-3 or TRBV12-4 joined to TRBJ1-2; too little of a D gene remains to name it. The CDR3 has the sequence CASSLRAGYTF. The DNA sequence is TGTGCCAGCAGTTTAAGGGCTGGCTACACCTTC.